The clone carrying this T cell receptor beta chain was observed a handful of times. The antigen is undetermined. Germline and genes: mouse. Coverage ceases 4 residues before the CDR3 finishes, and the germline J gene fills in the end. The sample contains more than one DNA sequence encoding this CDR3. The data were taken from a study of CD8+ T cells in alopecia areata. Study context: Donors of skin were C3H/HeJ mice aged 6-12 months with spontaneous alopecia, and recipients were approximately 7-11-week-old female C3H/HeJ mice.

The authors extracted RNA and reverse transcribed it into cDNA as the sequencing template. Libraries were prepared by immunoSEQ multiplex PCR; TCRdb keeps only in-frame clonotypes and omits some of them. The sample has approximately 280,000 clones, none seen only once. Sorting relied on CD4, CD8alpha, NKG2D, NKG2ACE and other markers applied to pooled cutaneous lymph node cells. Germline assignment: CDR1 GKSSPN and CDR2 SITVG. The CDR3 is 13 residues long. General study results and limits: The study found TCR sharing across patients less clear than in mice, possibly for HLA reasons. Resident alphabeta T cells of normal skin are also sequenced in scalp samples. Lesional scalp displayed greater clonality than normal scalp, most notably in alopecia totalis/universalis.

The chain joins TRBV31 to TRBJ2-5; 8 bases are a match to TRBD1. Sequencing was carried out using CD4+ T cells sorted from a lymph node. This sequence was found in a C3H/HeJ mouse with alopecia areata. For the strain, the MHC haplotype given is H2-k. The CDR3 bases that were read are TGTGCCTGGAGTCTCAGGGGGCGAGAC. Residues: CAWSLRGRD. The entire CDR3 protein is CAWSLRGRDTQYF.